A selection of T cell receptor beta chains follows, all from one sample in a study of long-term antiretroviral therapy in people with HIV. TCRdb's copy holds only in-frame clones and misses some; the assay was immunoSEQ multiplex PCR. The table records tens of thousands of clones, approximately 82% of them present only once. The source was unsorted PBMCs, collected 2.4 years after starting antiretroviral therapy. These receptors all stem from a man aged 35 to 55 with HIV. Both conserved end residues are part of each CDR3. A D gene is named only where the DNA matches it firmly.

j_gene | d_gene | v_gene | CDR3nt | CDR3aa
TRBJ2-2 | TRBD1 | TRBV7-2 | TGTGCCAGCAGCTTATCGACAGGGCGAGGGCGGACCGGGGAGCTGTTTTTT | CASSLSTGRGRTGELFF
TRBJ2-1 | NA | TRBV4-1 | TGCGCCAGCAGCCAAGGAGTAGCGATGAGTGAGCAGTTCTTC | CASSQGVAMSEQFF
TRBJ2-2 | NA | TRBV5-4 | TGTGCCAGCAGCTTGGTTGTGGGAACTAGCTCTTCGGGGGAGCTGTTTTTT | CASSLVVGTSSSGELFF
TRBJ1-6 | NA | TRBV27 | TGTGCCAGCAGTTCGGGGACACGGCCTATGTCACCCCTCCACTTT | CASSSGTRPMSPLHF
TRBJ2-1 | NA | TRBV18 | TGTGCCAGCTCGGGGGTTAGCCCGGACAATGAGCAGTTCTTC | CASSGVSPDNEQFF
TRBJ2-3 | TRBD2 | TRBV9 | TGTGCCAGCGCGAGCGGGAGGCCCCCCGCGGCAGATACGCAGTATTTT | CASASGRPPAADTQYF
TRBJ1-1 | NA | TRBV6-4 | TGTGCCAGCAGTCTTACAGGGAGCACTGAAGCTTTCTTT | CASSLTGSTEAFF
TRBJ2-7 | TRBD2 | TRBV10-3 | TGTGCCACCCTCCCCGGGACTAGTGACGGCGAGCAGTACTTC | CATLPGTSDGEQYF
TRBJ1-1 | NA | TRBV25-1 | TGTGCCAGCAGTGAATATAGAGGGTCCACTGAAGCTTTCTTT | CASSEYRGSTEAFF
TRBJ1-2 | TRBD1 | TRBV6-5 | TGTGCCAGCAGCCCCCAGGGGGGGGGTGGTGGCTACACCTTC | CASSPQGGGGGYTF
TRBJ1-2 | TRBD1 | TRBV19 | TGTGCCACCGGGTCCACAGGGGCTAACTATGGCTACACCTTC | CATGSTGANYGYTF
TRBJ1-2 | NA | TRBV30 | TGTGCCTGGAGTGTCCGGGGGGGGAATTATGGCTACACCTTC | CAWSVRGGNYGYTF